Included here is one T cell receptor (beta chain) sequence, with context. The entry originates in a study of cytomegalovirus exposure and HLA in healthy donors. Germline CDR1 is SGDLS and CDR2 is YYNGEE. This CDR3 spans 15 amino acids. With V trimmed by 3 bases and J by 11 bases, 12 bases remained unmatched. Both 60 Vbeta primers and 13 Jbeta primers went into the PCR. The table came from immunoSEQ multiplex PCR; TCRdb's copy has only in-frame clones and leaves some out. The data contain 170,000 or so clones, 60% to 80% of them singletons. The chain has TRBV9 and TRBJ2-5; 11 nucleotides line up with TRBD1. The sequence was obtained from a woman between 25 and 40 years old in good health and CMV-seronegative. Material: PBMCs. This chain's CDR3 is CASSALSGTGGEQYF. CDR3 in DNA: TGTGCCAGCAGCGCTTTGTCCGGGACAGGGGGGGAGCAGTACTTC. The full variable domain, with the rest looked up from reference TRBV9 and TRBJ2-5, is DSGVTQTPKHLITATGQRVTLRCSPRSGDLSVYWYQQSLDQGLQFLIQYYNGEERAKGNILERFSAQQFPDLHSELNLSSLELGDSALYFCASSALSGTGGEQYFGPGTRLLVL.